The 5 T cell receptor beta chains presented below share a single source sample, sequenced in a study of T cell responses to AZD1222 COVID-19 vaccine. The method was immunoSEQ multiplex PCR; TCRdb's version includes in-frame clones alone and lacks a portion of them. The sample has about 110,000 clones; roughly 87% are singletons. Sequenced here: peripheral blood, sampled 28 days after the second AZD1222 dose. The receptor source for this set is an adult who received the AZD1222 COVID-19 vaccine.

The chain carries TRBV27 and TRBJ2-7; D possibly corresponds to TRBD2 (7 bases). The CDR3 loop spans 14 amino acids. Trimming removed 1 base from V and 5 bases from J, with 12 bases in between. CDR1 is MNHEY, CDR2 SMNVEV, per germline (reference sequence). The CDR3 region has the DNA TGTGCCAGCAGTTTATGGGGGGGCACAGACGAGCAGTACTTC. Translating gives CASSLWGGTDEQYF.

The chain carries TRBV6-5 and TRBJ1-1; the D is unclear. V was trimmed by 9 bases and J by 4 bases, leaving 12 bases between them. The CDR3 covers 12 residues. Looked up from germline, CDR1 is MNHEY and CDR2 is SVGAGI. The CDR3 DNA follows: TGTGCCAGTATGAGGCAGCTCACTGAAGCTTTCTTT. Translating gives CASMRQLTEAFF.

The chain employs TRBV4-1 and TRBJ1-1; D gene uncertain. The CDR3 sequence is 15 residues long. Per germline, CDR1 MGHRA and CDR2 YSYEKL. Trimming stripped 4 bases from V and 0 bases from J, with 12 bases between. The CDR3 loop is CASSPRSRLNTEAFF. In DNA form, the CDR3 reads TGCGCCAGCAGCCCCCGGAGCAGGTTGAACACTGAAGCTTTCTTT.

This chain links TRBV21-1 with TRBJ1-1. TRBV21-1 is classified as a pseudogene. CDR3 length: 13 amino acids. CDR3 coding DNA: TGTGCCACCCTTCAAGGGGACCGATTTGAAGCTTTCTTT. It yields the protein CATLQGDRFEAFF.

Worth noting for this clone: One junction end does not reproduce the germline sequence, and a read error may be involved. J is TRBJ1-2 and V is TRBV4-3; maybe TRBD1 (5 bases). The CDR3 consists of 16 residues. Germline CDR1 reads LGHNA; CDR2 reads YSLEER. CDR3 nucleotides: TGCGCCAGCAGCGAAGACATAAGGGGATCGCCCTATGGCTACACCTTC. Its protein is CASSEDIRGSPYGYTF.